This TCR beta chain was identified in a study of CD8 T cells in ankylosing spondylitis. Whole-study results and caveats: Matched ankylosing spondylitis synovial fluid reportedly contained a significantly enriched population of disease-linked clones. Earlier reports found some motif variants in synovial fluid and blood in reactive arthritis.

Quantitative 5'-RACE with molecular barcodes generated TCR beta libraries. A single record per CDR3 protein comes from TCRdb applying MiXCR to the 5' RACE reads. This repertoire shows around 220,000 distinct CDR3 sequences, about 11% found once; its top ten account for roughly a fifth. Germline CDR1 reads LNHNV; CDR2 reads YYDKDF (reference sequence). V was pared by 5 bases and J by 7 bases, with 20 bases between. The CDR3 has 15 amino acids. On this clonotype: Its specificity is not known.

The sequence was obtained from a male donor with ankylosing spondylitis or in good health (not recorded which). The chain carries TRBV15 and TRBJ1-2; perhaps TRBD1 as D (6 bases). Material for sequencing was blood, either unsorted or a sorted T cell fraction (not recorded which). For the CDR3, the DNA is TGTGCCACCAGCCAAAACCAGGGGACCACCGGTGGCTACACCTTC. Amino acids: CATSQNQGTTGGYTF.